The source of this TCR beta chain is a study of T cells in Graves' hyperthyroidism and ophthalmopathy. RNA transcripts gave rise to amplified TCR beta CDR3 regions. RT-PCR in the first round (using the HTBI primer set) targeted the TCR CDR3. One entry per CDR3 protein results from TCRdb running MiXCR on the multiplex PCR reads. The sample includes 700,000 or so distinct CDR3 sequences, about 17% of them seen just once. The germline gives CDR1 SGHTA, CDR2 FQGNSA. Trimming pared 2 bases from V and 3 bases from J, leaving 15 bases between. This CDR3 spans 16 amino acids. Graves' hyperthyroidism was deemed stable absent ophthalmopathy progression within 18 months. Orbital computed tomography and thyroid ultrasound, together with serum TRAb and thyroxine and clinical symptoms, were used for diagnoses.

The sequencing sample was made of blood. This clonotype originated in a man aged 18 to 35 with Graves' hyperthyroidism. The V call is TRBV7-2, the J call TRBJ2-3; maybe TRBD1 (6 bases). Here the CDR3 DNA reads TGTGCCAGCAGCTTACTTACAGGGTTGCGGACAGATACGCAGTATTTT. It codes for CASSLLTGLRTDTQYF. Full variable domain (rest looked up from reference TRBV7-2 and TRBJ2-3): GAGVSQSPSNKVTEKGKDVELRCDPISGHTALYWYRQSLGQGLEFLIYFQGNSAPDKSGLPSDRFSAERTGGSVSTLTIQRTQQEDSAVYLCASSLLTGLRTDTQYFGPGTRLTVL.